The sequence of this T cell receptor beta chain was determined in a study of OX40 agonist ivuxolimab in advanced cancers. In the study overall: From about 20 to 80 years was the age range, with a mean of approximately 58 years, and 70% to 85% were male.

Points from the study as a whole: Researchers did not establish what antigens the expanded peripheral T cells target.

Using immunoSEQ multiplex PCR, the repertoire was profiled, and TCRdb retains in-frame clones only, with some absent. The sample holds more than 50,000 clones; 79% are singletons and the top ten take 2% to 2.5%. Germline CDR1 LNHNV, CDR2 YYDKDF (reference sequence). There are 18 residues in the CDR3. V was cut by 1 base and J by 0 bases, with 16 bases left in between. On this clone itself: Its target is not known.

The chain links TRBV15 to TRBJ1-3; D is possibly TRBD1 (6 bases). This TCR was sampled from an adult with an advanced solid tumor such as melanoma, head and neck, liver or kidney cancer. This specimen consisted of CD4+ or CD8+ T cells sorted from blood, obtained in a trial of the OX40 agonist ivuxolimab. The CDR3 DNA sequence: TGTGCCACCAGCAGAGTGACAGGCCCCGACCCCTCTGGAAACACCATATATTTT. Its protein is CATSRVTGPDPSGNTIYF. Full variable domain (rest looked up from reference TRBV15 and TRBJ1-3): DAMVIQNPRYQVTQFGKPVTLSCSQTLNHNVMYWYQQKSSQAPKLLFHYYDKDFNNEADTPDNFQSRRPNTSFCFLDIRSPGLGDTAMYLCATSRVTGPDPSGNTIYFGEGSWLTVV.